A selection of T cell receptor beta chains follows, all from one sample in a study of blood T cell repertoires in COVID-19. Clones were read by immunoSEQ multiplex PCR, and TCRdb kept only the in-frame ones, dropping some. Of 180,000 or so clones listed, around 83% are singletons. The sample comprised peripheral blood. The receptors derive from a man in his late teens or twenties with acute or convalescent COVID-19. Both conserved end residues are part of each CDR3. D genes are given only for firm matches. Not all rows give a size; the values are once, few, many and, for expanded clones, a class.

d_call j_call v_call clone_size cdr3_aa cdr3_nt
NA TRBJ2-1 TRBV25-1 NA CASSGWSLDSYNEQFF TGTGCCAGCAGTGGGTGGAGCCTAGACTCCTACAATGAGCAGTTCTTC
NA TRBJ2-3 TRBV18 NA CASSPMEGGPTDTQYF TGTGCCAGCTCACCAATGGAGGGGGGGCCTACAGATACGCAGTATTTT
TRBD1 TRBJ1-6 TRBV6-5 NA CASSYSRQGGSPLHF TGTGCCAGCAGTTACTCGCGACAGGGGGGTTCACCCCTCCACTTT
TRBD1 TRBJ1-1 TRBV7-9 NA CASSLLGQENTEAFF TGTGCCAGCAGCTTATTGGGACAGGAGAACACTGAAGCTTTCTTT
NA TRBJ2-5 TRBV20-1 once CSASRLEGQPRETQYF TGCAGTGCTAGTAGACTAGAGGGACAGCCAAGAGAGACCCAGTACTTC
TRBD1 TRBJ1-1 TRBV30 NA CAWSKGQGQGNTEAFF TGTGCCTGGAGTAAGGGACAGGGTCAGGGGAACACTGAAGCTTTCTTT
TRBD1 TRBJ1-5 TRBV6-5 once CASSQRTGGGQPQHF TGTGCCAGCAGTCAAAGGACAGGGGGCGGTCAGCCCCAGCATTTT
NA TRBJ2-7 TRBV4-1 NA CASSQEDLAYEQYF TGCGCCAGCAGCCAAGAGGATCTAGCGTACGAGCAGTACTTC
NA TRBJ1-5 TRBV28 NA CASSFPDSVDQPQHF TGTGCCAGCAGTTTTCCAGACAGCGTGGATCAGCCCCAGCATTTT
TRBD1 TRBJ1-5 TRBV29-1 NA CSARTGTGQPQHF TGCAGCGCTAGGACAGGGACAGGGCAGCCCCAGCATTTT
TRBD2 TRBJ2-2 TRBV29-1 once CSAVLTGRGTGELFF TGCAGCGCCGTTTTGACCGGGAGGGGAACCGGGGAGCTGTTTTTT
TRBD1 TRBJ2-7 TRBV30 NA CAWSVLQGMGEQYF TGTGCCTGGAGTGTACTACAGGGGATGGGCGAGCAGTACTTC
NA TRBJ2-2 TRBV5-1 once CASSLGQRTGELFF TGCGCCAGCAGCTTGGGACAGAGGACCGGGGAGCTGTTTTTT
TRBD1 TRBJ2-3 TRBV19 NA CASSNRDRDTQYF TGTGCCAGTAGTAACCGGGACAGAGATACGCAGTATTTT
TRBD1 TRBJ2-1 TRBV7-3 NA CASRDPSRDRAYNEQFF TGTGCCAGCAGGGACCCCTCCCGGGACAGGGCGTACAATGAGCAGTTCTTC
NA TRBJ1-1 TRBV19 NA CASSMQGGNIEAFF TGTGCCAGTAGTATGCAGGGAGGGAACATTGAAGCTTTCTTT
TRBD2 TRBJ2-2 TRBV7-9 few CASSWGTSGAGELFF TGTGCCAGCAGCTGGGGGACTAGCGGGGCCGGGGAGCTGTTTTTT
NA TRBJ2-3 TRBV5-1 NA CASSSLTSPTDTQYF TGCGCCAGCAGCTCATTAACTAGCCCAACAGATACGCAGTATTTT
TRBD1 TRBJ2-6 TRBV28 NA CASSGQSGANVLTF TGTGCCAGCTCGGGACAGTCTGGGGCCAACGTCCTGACTTTC
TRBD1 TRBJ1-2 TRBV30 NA CAWSLNRGNYGYTF TGTGCCTGGAGTTTGAACAGGGGTAACTATGGCTACACCTTC
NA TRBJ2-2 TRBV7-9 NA CASKLGANTGELFF TGTGCCAGCAAATTAGGGGCGAACACCGGGGAGCTGTTTTTT
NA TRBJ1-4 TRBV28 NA CASSFPWGGAGEKLFF TGTGCCAGCAGTTTCCCGTGGGGGGGGGCCGGTGAAAAACTGTTTTTT
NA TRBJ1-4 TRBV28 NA CASRQAGNEKLFF TGTGCCAGCAGACAGGCAGGAAATGAAAAACTGTTTTTT